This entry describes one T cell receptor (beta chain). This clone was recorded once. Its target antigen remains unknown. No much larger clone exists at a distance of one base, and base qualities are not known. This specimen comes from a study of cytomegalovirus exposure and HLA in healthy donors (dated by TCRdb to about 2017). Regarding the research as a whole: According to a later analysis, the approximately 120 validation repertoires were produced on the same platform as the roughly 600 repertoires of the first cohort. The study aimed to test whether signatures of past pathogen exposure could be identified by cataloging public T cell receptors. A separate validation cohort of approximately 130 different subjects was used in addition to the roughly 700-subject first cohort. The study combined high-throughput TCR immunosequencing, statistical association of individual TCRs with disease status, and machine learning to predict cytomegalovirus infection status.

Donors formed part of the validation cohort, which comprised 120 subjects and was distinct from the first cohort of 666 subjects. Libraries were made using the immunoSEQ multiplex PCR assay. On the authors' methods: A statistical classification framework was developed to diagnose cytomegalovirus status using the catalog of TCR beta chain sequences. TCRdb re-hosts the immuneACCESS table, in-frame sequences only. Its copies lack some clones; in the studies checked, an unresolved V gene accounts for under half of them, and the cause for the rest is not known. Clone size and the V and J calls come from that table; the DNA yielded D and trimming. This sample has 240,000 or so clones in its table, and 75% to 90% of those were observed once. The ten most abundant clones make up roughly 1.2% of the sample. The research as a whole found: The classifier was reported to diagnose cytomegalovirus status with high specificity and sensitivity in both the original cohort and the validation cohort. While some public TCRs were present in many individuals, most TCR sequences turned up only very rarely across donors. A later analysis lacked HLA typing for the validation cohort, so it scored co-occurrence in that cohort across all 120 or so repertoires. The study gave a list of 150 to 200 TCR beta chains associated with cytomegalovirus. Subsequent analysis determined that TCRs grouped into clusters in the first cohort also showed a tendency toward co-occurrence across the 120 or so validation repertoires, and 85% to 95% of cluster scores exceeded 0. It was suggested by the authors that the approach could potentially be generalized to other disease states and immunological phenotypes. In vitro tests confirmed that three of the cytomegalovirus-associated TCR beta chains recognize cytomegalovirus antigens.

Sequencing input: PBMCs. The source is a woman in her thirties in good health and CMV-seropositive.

The DNA reads as follows: TGTGCCAGCAGCTTACAGGTAGAAGAAAAACTGTTTTTT. Its product reads: CASSLQVEEKLFF. Recombination linked TRBV28 to TRBJ1-4, with a tentative D gene TRBD1 over 5 matching bases. The CDR3 numbers 13 residues from cysteine through phenylalanine. Only the CDR3 part of the read is kept: 39 bases, read in frame from the first base. A distance of 13 bases separates the germline ends of V and J, which lose 6 bases and 8 bases respectively. CDR1 is given as MDHEN and CDR2 as SYDVKM, both from the germline V gene.